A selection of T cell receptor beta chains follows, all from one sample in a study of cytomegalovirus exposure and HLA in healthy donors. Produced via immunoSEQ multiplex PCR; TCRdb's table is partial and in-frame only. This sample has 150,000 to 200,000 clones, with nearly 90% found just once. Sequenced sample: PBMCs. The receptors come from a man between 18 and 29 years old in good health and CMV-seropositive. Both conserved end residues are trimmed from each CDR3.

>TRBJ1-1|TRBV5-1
ASSPRTGGNTEAF
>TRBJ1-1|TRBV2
ASIPGQGANTEAF
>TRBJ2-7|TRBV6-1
ASSEPFGQGTYEQY
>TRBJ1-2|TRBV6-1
ASSEISANYGYT
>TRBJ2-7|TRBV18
ASSPPRGGSPRGEQY
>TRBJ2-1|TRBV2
ASGGLAGYNEQF
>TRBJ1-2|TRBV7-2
ASSLNPGVDGYT
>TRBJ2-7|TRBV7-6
ASSLSQSSGGYEQY
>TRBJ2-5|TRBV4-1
ASSQDPGLEETQY
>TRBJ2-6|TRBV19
ASMGTQGANSGANVLT
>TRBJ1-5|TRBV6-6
ASSYVEGPQH
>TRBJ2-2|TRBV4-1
ASSQSALAGNRNTGELF
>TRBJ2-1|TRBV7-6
ASSLAYGNTYNEQF
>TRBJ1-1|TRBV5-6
ASSSLDRAHTEAF
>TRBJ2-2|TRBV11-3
ASSLGGLAGRGTGELF
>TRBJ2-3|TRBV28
ASSLTMADTQY
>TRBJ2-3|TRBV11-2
ASSPELALLPDTQY
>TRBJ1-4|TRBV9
ASSPRDRVRGNEKLF
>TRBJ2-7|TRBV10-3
AISGGAGGEQY
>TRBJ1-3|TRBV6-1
ASSAPGLTFIDTIY
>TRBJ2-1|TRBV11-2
ASSLQLAGVLSYNEQF
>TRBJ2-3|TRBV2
ASSGDYTDTQY
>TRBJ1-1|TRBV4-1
ASSQGTLVRENTEAF
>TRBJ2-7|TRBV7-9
ASSESGYYEQY
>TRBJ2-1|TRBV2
ASSDEGVIYNEQF